This T cell receptor (beta chain) was observed in a study of persistence of HIV-infected CD4 T cells (dated by TCRdb to the early 2020s). Looking at the study overall: The median time the participants had spent on suppressive ART was over six years. Apart from a couple of participants who underwent leukapheresis at a single time point, peripheral blood samples of up to roughly 180 mL were collected from participants at multiple time points. Anti-CD3/anti-CD28 stimulation activated a higher proportion of cells, with a lower memory fraction, than antigen stimulation. CMV- and HIV-1 Gag-responding CD4+ T cells were isolated from ART-treated individuals so that antigen-driven clonal expansion of HIV-1-infected cells could be examined. Proviral sequencing was used to assess clonality among infected cells, whereas TCRbeta sequencing gauged the clonality of all cells within each sorted population. In the cross-participant TCR cluster analysis, eight or nine participants were included for CMV and more than five participants were included for Gag.

This sample's treatment or condition label indicates: suppressive antiretroviral therapy. Cells were stimulated with anti-CD3/anti-CD28 magnetic beads as a nonspecific positive control representing the CD4+ T cell repertoire. Responding CD4+ T cells were sorted on the basis of upregulation of both CD40 ligand and CD69. HIV-1-infected adults in whom suppressive ART had been started during chronic infection were enrolled as participants. Plasma HIV-1 RNA had been undetectable (below 50 copies/mL) in participants for at least 4 years. To be included, participants needed a CD4+ T cell count above 400 cells/uL and a positive CMV serology. Before stimulation, PBMCs were isolated using density centrifugation and depleted of CD8+ T cells. For approximately 20 hours, the CD8-depleted PBMCs were stimulated with anti-CD28/CD49d costimulation, a CD40-blocking antibody, and enfuvirtide to prevent new infections. Cell sorting was done on a Beckman Coulter MoFlo Legacy or XDP sorter, and dead cells were excluded with propidium iodide. Genomic DNA was extracted with the QIAamp DNA Mini Kit for samples above one million cells, otherwise with the Quick-DNA Microprep Kit.

Trimming costs V 2 bases and J 2 bases, and their ends lie 12 bases apart. Taken from cysteine to phenylalanine, the CDR3 has 15 residues. Only the CDR3 DNA stays, 45 bases, in frame from base 1. The germline V gene encodes CDR1 MNHEY and CDR2 SVGAGI. The investigation overall reported the following: Because the TCR analyses were done in bulk, restricting them to just the rare CMV-responding cells that actually carried HIV-1 proviruses was not possible. A correlation was observed between TCR oligoclonality and proviral oligoclonality within the same sorted populations. Only a small number of individuals took part in the study, and only a limited range of antigens was tested. Antigen-responding cells were enriched for degenerate expanded CDR3beta sequences, which suggests convergent selection of CD4+ responses to CMV and Gag. Significantly lower TCRbeta richness was observed in CMV- and Gag-responding cells than in anti-CD3/anti-CD28-responding cells, and higher oligoclonality was observed in CMV-responding cells than in CD3/CD28-stimulated and Gag-responding cells.

The immunoSEQ hsTCRB assay version 4 in survey mode was used to sequence TCRbeta repertoires from genomic DNA. For TCRbeta sequencing, genomic DNA was diluted to 8 to 10 ng/uL, with up to about 1 ug used per sample. On the authors' methods: TCRbeta data were analyzed in ImmunoSeq Analyzer 3.0, with diversity computed on productive nucleotide rearrangements. Using the Immunarch R package, lower-bound TCR diversity was estimated with the improved Chao index and clonality was estimated with the Gini coefficient. Different nucleotide rearrangements encoding the same CDR3beta amino acid sequence were treated as distinct clonotypes. Differential abundance analysis found TCRbeta sequences that were significantly enriched in antigen-responding cells compared with anti-CD3/anti-CD28-activated cells. GLIPH2 clustered TCRs by predicted peptide-MHC specificity, both within individual participants and across merged participant data sets. As stored in TCRdb, this immuneACCESS dataset retains in-frame rearrangements with V and J assigned. A fraction of the clones does not appear; measured against another copy, unresolved V genes explain less than half of the discrepancy, and the remainder lacks a known reason. V and J calls and clone size are given by that table; D and trimming were obtained from the DNA. The sample table records roughly 45,000 clones; about 89% of these occur just once. Of the sample, approximately 1% falls within the top ten clones.

Comment on this clone: Its cognate antigen has yet to be identified. Qualities for individual bases were not recorded, and no much larger clone is one base off.

Here the chain combines TRBV6-5 and TRBJ1-2, with the D segment identity uncertain. The TCR originated in an adult man with HIV who was CMV-seropositive. The sample in question was CD4+ T cells sorted from PBMCs after 18-hour stimulation, obtained from a patient who received antiretroviral therapy. In light of the paper, this sample's cell subset or site label describes: CD40L+CD69+ CD4 T cells responding to anti-CD3/anti-CD28 beads, representing the overall repertoire. The CDR3 corresponds to CASSYSSPRNYGYTF. In nucleotides, the sequence is TGTGCCAGCAGTTACAGTTCCCCCAGGAACTATGGCTACACCTTC.